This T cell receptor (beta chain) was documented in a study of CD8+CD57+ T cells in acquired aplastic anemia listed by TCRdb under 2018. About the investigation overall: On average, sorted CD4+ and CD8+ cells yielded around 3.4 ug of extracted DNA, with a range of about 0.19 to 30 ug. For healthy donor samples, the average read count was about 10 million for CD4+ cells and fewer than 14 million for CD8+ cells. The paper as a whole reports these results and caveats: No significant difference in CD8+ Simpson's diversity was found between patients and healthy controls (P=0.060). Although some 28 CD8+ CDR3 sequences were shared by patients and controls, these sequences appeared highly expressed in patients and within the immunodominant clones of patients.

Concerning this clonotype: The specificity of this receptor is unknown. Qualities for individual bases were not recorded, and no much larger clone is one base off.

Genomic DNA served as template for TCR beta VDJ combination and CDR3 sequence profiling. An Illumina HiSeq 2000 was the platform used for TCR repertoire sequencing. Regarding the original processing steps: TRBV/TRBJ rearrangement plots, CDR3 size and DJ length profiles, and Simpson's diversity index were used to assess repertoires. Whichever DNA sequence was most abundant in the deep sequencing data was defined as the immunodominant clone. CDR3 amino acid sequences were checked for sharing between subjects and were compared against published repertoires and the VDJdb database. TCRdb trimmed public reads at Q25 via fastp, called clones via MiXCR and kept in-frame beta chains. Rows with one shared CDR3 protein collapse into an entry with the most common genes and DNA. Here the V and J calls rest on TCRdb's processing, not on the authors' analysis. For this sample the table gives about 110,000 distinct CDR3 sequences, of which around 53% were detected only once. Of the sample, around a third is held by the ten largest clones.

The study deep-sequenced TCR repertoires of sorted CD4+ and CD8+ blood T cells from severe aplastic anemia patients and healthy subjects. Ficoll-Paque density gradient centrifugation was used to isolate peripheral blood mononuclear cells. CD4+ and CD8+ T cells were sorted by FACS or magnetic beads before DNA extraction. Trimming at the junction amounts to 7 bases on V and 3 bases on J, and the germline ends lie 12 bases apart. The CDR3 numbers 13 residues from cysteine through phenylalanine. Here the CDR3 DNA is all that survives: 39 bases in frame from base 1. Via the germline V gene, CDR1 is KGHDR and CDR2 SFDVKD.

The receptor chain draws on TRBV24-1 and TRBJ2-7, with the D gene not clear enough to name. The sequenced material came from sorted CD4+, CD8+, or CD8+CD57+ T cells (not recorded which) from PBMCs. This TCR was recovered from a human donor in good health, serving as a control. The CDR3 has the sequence CATSSPGSYEQYF. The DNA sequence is TGTGCCACCAGCTCCCCGGGTAGCTACGAGCAGTACTTC.